This T cell receptor beta chain was retrieved from a study of T cell responses to AZD1222 COVID-19 vaccine. Germline V gives CDR1 MNHEY, CDR2 SVGAGI. The CDR3 is 14 amino acids. V was pared by 4 bases and J by 2 bases, with 8 bases between. Method: immunoSEQ multiplex PCR; TCRdb's copy keeps in-frame clones and lacks some. The data hold approximately 120,000 clones, with approximately 91% observed a single time. This clone was seen only once. Sample: peripheral blood, taken on day 0 of AZD1222 vaccination. The chain joins TRBV6-5 to TRBJ1-4; a possible D gene is TRBD1 (6 bases). The origin of this receptor is an adult in good health. The CDR3 sequence: CASSSGETNEKLFF. DNA for the CDR3: TGTGCCAGCAGTTCAGGGGAGACTAATGAAAAACTGTTTTTT.